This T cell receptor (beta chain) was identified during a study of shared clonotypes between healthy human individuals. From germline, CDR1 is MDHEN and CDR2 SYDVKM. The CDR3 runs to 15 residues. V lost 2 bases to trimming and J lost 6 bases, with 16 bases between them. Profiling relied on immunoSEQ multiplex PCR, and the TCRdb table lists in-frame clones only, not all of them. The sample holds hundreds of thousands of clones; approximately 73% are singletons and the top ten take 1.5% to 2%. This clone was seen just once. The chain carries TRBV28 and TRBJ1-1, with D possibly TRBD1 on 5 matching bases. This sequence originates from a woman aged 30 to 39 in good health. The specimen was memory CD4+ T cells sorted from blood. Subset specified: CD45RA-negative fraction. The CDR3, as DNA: TGTGCCAGCAGTTTAGGGTGGAGGGGAGGTCCTGAAGCTTTCTTT. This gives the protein CASSLGWRGGPEAFF.